Included here is one TCR beta chain sequence, with context. Sequenced by immunoSEQ multiplex PCR; TCRdb stores in-frame clones only, minus some. Of roughly 61,000 clones in the sample, 88% were seen once. The data belong to a study of OX40 agonist ivuxolimab in advanced cancers. The trim removed 5 bases at V and 3 bases at J, leaving 3 bases unmatched. The V gene's germline CDR1 is SQVTM and CDR2 ANQGSEA. CDR3 length equals 13 residues. The sequence was collected from an adult with an advanced solid tumor such as melanoma, head and neck, liver or kidney cancer. The chain has TRBV29-1 and TRBJ1-2, with 10 bases identical to TRBD1. Sample: CD4+ or CD8+ T cells sorted from blood, taken in a trial of the OX40 agonist ivuxolimab. CDR3 region: CSVRQGADYGYTF. The CDR3 DNA is TGCAGCGTTAGACAGGGGGCAGACTATGGCTACACCTTC.